This T cell receptor (beta chain) was profiled in a study of CD8 T cells in Susac syndrome. Trimming removed 5 bases from V and 0 bases from J, with 10 bases in between. Germline values: CDR1 DFQATT, CDR2 SNEGSKA (reference sequence). The CDR3 runs to 14 residues. In blood CD8+ and CD4+ T cells, TCR beta underwent sequencing. TEMRA cells underwent FACS enrichment and CD8+ and CD4+ T cells underwent negative isolation. RNA totalling roughly 0.45 to 1 ug underwent reverse transcription with random hexamers. Amplification of TCR beta CDR3 was carried out by immunoSEQ multiplex PCR, which covered 54 Vbeta and 13 Jbeta segments. MiXCR was run by TCRdb on the immunoSEQ multiplex PCR reads, yielding one entry per CDR3 protein. The sample holds about 210,000 distinct CDR3 sequences, 95% seen once.

The V gene is TRBV20-1, the J gene TRBJ2-2, with D hard to call. This receptor was obtained from a human donor with multiple sclerosis. The sequenced sample consisted of CD4+ T cells from PBMCs. Here the CDR3 reads CSAPRDANTGELFF. The CDR3 DNA is TGCAGTGCTCCACGAGATGCGAACACCGGGGAGCTGTTTTTT.